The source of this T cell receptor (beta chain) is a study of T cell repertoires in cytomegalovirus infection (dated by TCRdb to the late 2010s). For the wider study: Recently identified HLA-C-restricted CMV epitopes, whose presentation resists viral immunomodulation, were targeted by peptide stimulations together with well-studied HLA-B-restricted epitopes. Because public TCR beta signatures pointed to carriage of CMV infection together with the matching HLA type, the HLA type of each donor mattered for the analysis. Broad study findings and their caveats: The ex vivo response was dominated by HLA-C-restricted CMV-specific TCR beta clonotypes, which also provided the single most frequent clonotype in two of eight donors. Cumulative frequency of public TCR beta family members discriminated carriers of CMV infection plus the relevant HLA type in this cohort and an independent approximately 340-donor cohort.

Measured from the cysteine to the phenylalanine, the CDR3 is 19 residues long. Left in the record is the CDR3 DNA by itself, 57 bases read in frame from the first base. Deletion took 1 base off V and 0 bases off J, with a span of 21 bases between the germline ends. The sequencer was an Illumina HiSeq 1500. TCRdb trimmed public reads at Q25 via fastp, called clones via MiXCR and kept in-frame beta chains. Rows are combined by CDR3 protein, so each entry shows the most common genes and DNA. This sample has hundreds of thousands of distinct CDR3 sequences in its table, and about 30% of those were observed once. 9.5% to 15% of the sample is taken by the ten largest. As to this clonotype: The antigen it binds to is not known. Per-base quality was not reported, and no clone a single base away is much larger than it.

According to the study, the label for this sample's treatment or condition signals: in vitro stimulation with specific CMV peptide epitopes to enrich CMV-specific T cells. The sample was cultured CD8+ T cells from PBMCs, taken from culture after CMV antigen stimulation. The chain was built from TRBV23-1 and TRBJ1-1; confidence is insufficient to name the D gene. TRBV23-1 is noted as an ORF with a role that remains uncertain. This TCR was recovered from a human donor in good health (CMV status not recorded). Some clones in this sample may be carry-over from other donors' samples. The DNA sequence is TGCGCCAGCAGTCAATGGTCAGGAAATGCTTCGGTCGTGAACACTGAAGCTTTCTTT. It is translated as CASSQWSGNASVVNTEAFF.